Here is one T cell receptor (beta chain) with its context. V lost 6 bases to trimming and J lost 15 bases, with 9 bases between them. Germline V lookup: CDR1 SGHAT, CDR2 FQNNGV. This CDR3 comprises 9 residues. This record belongs to a study of CD8 T cells in Susac syndrome. The RNA input was about 0.5 to 1 ug, and it was reverse transcribed with random hexamers. In TCRdb, the immunoSEQ multiplex PCR reads were re-called with MiXCR into one record per CDR3 protein. Counted here are about 300,000 distinct CDR3 sequences, 65% to 90% occurring once; the ten biggest clones make up 0.2% to 0.25%. The chain carries TRBV11-2 and TRBJ2-1; the D is unclear. The receptor was isolated from a human donor with multiple sclerosis. Sequenced sample: CD8+ T cells from PBMCs. The CDR3 nucleotides read TGTGCCAGCAGATCCCCCGGGTTCTTC. It encodes CASRSPGFF.